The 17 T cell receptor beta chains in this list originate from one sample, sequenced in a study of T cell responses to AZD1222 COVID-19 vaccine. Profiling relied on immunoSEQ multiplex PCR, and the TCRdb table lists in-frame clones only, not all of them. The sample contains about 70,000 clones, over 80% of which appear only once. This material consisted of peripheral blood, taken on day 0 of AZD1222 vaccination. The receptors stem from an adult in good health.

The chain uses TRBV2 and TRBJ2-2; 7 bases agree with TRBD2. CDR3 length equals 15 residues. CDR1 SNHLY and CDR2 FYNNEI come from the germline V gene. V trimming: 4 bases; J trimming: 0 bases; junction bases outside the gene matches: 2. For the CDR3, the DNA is TGTGCCAGCAGTGGGGAGGGAGCGAACACCGGGGAGCTGTTTTTT. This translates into CASSGEGANTGELFF.

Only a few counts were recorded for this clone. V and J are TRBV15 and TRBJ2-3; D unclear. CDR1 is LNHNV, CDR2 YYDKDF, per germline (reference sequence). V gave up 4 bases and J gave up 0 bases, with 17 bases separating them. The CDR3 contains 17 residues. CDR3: CATSIRTLVSSTDTQYF. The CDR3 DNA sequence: TGTGCCACCAGCATCCGTACTTTGGTCTCTAGCACAGATACGCAGTATTTT. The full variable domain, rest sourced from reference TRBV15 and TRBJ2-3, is DAMVIQNPRYQVTQFGKPVTLSCSQTLNHNVMYWYQQKSSQAPKLLFHYYDKDFNNEADTPDNFQSRRPNTSFCFLDIRSPGLGDTAMYLCATSIRTLVSSTDTQYFGPGTRLTVL.

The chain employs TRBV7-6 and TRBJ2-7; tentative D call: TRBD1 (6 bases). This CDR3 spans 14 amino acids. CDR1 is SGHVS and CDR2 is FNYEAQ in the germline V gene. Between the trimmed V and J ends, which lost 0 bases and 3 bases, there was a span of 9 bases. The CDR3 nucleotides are TGTGCCAGCAGCTTAGCGAGGGACAACTACGAGCAGTACTTC. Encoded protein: CASSLARDNYEQYF.

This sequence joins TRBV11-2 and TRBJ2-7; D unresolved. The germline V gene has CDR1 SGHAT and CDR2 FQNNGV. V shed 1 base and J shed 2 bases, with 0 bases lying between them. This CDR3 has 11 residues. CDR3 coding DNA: TGTGCCAGCAGCTTAGCCTACGAGCAGTACTTC. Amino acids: CASSLAYEQYF.

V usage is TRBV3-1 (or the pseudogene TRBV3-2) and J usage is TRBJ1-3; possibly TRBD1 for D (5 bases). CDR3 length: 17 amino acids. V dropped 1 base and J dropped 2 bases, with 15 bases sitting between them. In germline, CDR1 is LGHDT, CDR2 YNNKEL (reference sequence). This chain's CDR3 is CASSQGSRGATGNTIYF. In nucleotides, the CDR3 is TGTGCCAGCAGCCAAGGGTCCCGAGGGGCGACTGGAAACACCATATATTTT.

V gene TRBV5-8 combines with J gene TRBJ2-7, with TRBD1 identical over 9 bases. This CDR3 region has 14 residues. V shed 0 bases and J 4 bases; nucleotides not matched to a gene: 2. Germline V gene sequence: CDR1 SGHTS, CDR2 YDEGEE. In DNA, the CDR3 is TGTGCCAGCAGCTTGGCGGGACAGGGATACGAGCAGTACTTC. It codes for CASSLAGQGYEQYF. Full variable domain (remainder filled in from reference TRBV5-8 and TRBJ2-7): EAGVTQSPTHLIKTRGQQATLRCSPISGHTSVYWYQQALGLGLQFLLWYDEGEERNRGNFPPRFSGRQFPNYSSELNVNALELEDSALYLCASSLAGQGYEQYFGPGTRLTVT.

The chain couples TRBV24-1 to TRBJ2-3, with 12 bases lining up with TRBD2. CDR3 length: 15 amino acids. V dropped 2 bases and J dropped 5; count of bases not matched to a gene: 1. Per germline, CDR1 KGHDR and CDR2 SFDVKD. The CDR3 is CATSDWTSGVDTQYF. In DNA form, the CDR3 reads TGTGCCACCAGTGATTGGACTAGCGGGGTAGATACGCAGTATTTT.

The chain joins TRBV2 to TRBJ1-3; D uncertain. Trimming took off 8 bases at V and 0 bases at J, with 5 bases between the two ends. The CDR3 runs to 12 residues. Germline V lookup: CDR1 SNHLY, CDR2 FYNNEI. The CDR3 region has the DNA TGTGCCAGCCACCTCTCTGGAAACACCATATATTTT. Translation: CASHLSGNTIYF. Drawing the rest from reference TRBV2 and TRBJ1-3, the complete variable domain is EPEVTQTPSHQVTQMGQEVILRCVPISNHLYFYWYRQILGQKVEFLVSFYNNEISEKSEIFDDQFSVERPDGSNFTLKIRSTKLEDSAMYFCASHLSGNTIYFGEGSWLTVV.

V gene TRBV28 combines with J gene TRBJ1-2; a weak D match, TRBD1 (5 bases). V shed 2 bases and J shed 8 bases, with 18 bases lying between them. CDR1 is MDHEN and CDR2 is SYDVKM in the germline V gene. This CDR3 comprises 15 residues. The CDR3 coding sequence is TGTGCCAGCAGTTTAGCTCTCCTGGGGGGAGAAGGCTACACCTTC. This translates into CASSLALLGGEGYTF.

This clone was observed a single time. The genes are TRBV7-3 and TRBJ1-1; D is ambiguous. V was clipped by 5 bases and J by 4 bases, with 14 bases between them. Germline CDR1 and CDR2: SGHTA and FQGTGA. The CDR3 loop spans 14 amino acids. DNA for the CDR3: TGTGCCAGCAGCCCCCAGAAAGGAAGCACTGAAGCTTTCTTT. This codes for CASSPQKGSTEAFF.

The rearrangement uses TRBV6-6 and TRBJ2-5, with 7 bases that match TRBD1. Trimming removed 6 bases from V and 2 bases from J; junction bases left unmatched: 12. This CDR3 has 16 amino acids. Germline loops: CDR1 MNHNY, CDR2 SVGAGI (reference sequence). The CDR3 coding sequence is TGTGCCAGCAGACGACAGGGCGCAACAACTCAAGAGACCCAGTACTTC. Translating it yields CASRRQGATTQETQYF.

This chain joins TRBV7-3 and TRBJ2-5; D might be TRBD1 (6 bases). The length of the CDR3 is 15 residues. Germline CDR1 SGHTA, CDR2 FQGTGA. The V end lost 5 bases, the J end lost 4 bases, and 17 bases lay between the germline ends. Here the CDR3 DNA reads TGTGCCAGCAGCCAAAGCGGCCAGGGGAGAGAGACCCAGTACTTC. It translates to CASSQSGQGRETQYF.

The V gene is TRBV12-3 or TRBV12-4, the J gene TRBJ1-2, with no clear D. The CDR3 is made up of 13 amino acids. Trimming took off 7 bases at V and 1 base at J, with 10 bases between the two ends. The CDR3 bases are TGTGCCAGCACCCTCCTTATTAACTATGGCTACACCTTC. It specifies CASTLLINYGYTF.

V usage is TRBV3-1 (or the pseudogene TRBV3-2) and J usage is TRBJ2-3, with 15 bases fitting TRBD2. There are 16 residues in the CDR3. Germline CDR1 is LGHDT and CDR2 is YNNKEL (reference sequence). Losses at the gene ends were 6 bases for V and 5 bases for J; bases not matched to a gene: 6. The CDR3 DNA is TGTGCCAGCAGAGTAAGGACTAGCGGGGGGGGAGATACGCAGTATTTT. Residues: CASRVRTSGGGDTQYF.

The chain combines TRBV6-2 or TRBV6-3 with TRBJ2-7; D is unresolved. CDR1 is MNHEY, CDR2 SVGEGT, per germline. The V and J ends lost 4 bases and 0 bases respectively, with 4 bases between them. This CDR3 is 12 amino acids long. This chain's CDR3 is CASSLTSYEQYF. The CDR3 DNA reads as TGTGCCAGCAGTTTAACCTCCTACGAGCAGTACTTC.

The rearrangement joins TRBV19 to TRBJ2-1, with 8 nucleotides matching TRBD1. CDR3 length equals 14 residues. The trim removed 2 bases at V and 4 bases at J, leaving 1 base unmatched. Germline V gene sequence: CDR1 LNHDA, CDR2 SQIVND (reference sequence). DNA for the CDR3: TGTGCCAGTAGTATACGACAGGGGTACAATGAGCAGTTCTTC. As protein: CASSIRQGYNEQFF.

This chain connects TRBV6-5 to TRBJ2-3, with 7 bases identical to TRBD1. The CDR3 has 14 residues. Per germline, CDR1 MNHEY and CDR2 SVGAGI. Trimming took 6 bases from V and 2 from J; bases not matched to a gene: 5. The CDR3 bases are TGTGCCAGCAGGCATGACAGGGTCACAGATACGCAGTATTTT. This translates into CASRHDRVTDTQYF.